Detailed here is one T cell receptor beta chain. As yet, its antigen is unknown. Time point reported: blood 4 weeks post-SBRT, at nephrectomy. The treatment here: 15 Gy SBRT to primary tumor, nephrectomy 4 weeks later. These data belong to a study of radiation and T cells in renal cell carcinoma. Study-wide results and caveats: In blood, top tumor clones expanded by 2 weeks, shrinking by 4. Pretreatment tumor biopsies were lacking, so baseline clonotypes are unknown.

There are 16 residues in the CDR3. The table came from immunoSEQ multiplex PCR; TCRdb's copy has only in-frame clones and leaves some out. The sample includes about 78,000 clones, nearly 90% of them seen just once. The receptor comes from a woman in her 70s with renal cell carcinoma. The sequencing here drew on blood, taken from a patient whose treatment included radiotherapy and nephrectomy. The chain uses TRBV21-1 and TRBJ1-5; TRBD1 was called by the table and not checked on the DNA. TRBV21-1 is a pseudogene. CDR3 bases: TGTGCCAGCTACTCAGGGGGGCGTGGATTCTATCAGCCCCAGCATTTT. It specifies CASYSGGRGFYQPQHF.